This T cell receptor beta chain was documented in a study of cytomegalovirus exposure and HLA in healthy donors. Primers: 60 Vbeta forward and 13 Jbeta reverse. Clones were read by immunoSEQ multiplex PCR, and TCRdb kept only the in-frame ones, dropping some. The data hold about 150,000 clones, with 70% to 80% observed a single time. V lost 7 bases to trimming and J lost 5 bases, with 11 bases between them. The CDR3 length is 12 residues. Germline loops: CDR1 LNHDA, CDR2 SQIVND (reference sequence). Study-wide points: The study reported that TCR beta sequences accurately predicted HLA-A and HLA-B alleles in most subjects.

This clone was found a few times. Its specificity is unknown. The rearrangement joins TRBV19 to TRBJ1-1, with TRBD1 as a possible D gene (5 bases). The receptor comes from a man aged 25 to 40 in good health and CMV-seronegative. The sequenced sample consisted of PBMCs. This CDR3 is CASKGEGTEAFF. The CDR3, as DNA: TGTGCCAGTAAAGGGGAAGGAACTGAAGCTTTCTTT. Using reference TRBV19 and TRBJ1-1 for the parts outside the CDR3, the full variable domain is DGGITQSPKYLFRKEGQNVTLSCEQNLNHDAMYWYRQDPGQGLRLIYYSQIVNDFQKGDIAEGYSVSREKKESFPLTVTSAQKNPTAFYLCASKGEGTEAFFGQGTRLTVV.